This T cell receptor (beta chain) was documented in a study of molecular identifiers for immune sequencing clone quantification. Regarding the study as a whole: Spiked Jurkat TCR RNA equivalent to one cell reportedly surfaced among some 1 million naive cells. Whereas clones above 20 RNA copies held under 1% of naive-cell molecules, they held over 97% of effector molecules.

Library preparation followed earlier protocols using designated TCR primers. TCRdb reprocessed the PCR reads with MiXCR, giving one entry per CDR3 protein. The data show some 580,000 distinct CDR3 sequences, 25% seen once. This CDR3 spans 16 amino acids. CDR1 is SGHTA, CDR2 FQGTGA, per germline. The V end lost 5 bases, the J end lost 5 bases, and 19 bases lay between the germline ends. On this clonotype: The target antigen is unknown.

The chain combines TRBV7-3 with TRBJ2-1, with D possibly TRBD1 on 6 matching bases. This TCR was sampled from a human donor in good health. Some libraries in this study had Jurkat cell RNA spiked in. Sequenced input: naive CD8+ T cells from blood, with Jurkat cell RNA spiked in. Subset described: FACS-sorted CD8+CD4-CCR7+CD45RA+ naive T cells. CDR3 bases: TGTGCCAGCAGCCCCCGGACAGCGCTTACCAACAATGAGCAGTTCTTC. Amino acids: CASSPRTALTNNEQFF. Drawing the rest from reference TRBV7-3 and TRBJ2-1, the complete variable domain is GAGVSQTPSNKVTEKGKYVELRCDPISGHTALYWYRQSLGQGPEFLIYFQGTGAADDSGLPNDRFFAVRPEGSVSTLKIQRTERGDSAVYLCASSPRTALTNNEQFFGPGTRLTVL.